The T cell receptor (beta chain) described here comes from a study of T cells in Graves' hyperthyroidism and ophthalmopathy. Regarding the study as a whole: Patients with ophthalmopathy were separated from those with stable hyperthyroidism by a 13 V-J model. Blood also held most thyroid clonotypes expanded beyond 0.001. A median approximately 6.8 months before onset, the model predicted ophthalmopathy.

At least ten counts were recorded for this clonotype. As yet, its antigen is unknown. Template material for amplifying TCR beta CDR3 regions consisted of RNA transcripts. TCR CDR3 regions were first amplified by RT-PCR with HTBI primers. TCRdb re-called the multiplex PCR reads with MiXCR, one entry per CDR3 protein. The sample records hundreds of thousands of distinct CDR3 sequences, roughly 14% being singletons. Diagnoses rested on clinical symptoms, serum thyroxine and TRAb, thyroid ultrasound and orbital computed tomography. Germline values: CDR1 SGHTA, CDR2 FQGNSA. The CDR3 has 15 residues. Trimming removed 1 base at V and 2 bases at J, with 9 bases between.

The TCR originated in a woman aged 18-29 years with Graves' hyperthyroidism. Sequencing was performed on blood. The V call is TRBV7-2, the J call TRBJ2-1; the D gene is possibly TRBD2 (6 bases). The CDR3 region has the DNA TGTGCCAGCAGCTTAGTTACGGGGGCCTACAATGAGCAGTTCTTC. This codes for CASSLVTGAYNEQFF. Full variable domain (remainder filled in from reference TRBV7-2 and TRBJ2-1): GAGVSQSPSNKVTEKGKDVELRCDPISGHTALYWYRQSLGQGLEFLIYFQGNSAPDKSGLPSDRFSAERTGGSVSTLTIQRTQQEDSAVYLCASSLVTGAYNEQFFGPGTRLTVL.